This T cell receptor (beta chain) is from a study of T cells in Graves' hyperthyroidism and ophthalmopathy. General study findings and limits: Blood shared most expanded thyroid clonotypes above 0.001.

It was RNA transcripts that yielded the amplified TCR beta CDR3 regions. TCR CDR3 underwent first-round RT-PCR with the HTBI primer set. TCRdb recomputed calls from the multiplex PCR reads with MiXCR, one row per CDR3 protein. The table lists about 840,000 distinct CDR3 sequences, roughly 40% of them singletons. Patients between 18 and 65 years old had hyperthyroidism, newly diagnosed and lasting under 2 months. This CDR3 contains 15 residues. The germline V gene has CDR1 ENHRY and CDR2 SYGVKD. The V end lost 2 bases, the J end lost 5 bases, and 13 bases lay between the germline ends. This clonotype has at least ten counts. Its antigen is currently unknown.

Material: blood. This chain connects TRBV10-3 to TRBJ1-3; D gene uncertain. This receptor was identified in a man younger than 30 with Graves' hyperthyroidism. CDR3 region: CAISEGTGYRNTIYF. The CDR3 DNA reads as TGTGCCATCAGTGAGGGAACGGGTTATAGAAACACCATATATTTT.